A single sample is the source of the 15 T cell receptor beta chains below, sequenced in a study of blood T cell repertoires in COVID-19. Using immunoSEQ multiplex PCR, the repertoire was profiled, and TCRdb retains in-frame clones only, with some absent. The table shows roughly 26,000 clones, with around 93% occurring only once. Input material: peripheral blood. The origin of the receptors is a human donor in a cohort sampled during active COVID-19.

CDR3 residues: CASSVVGSGAGRETDTQYF. In DNA, the CDR3 is TGTGCCAGCAGCGTAGTGGGGAGTGGAGCGGGGCGTGAGACAGATACGCAGTATTTT. V is TRBV9 and J is TRBJ2-3; TRBD2 aligns across 7 bases. Germline V CDR1 and CDR2: SGDLS, YYNGEE. The CDR3 is 19 amino acids. Trimming removed 0 bases from V and 3 bases from J; junction bases left unmatched: 16.

The V gene is TRBV2, the J gene TRBJ2-2; 11 bases agree with TRBD2. Germline CDR1 reads SNHLY; CDR2 reads FYNNEI. The CDR3 runs 14 residues. V lost 6 bases, J lost 10 bases, and 7 bases stayed unmatched. The CDR3 DNA follows: TGTGCCAGCAGGGTAGCGGGGGGGCCTCTGGAGCTGTTTTTT. This codes for CASRVAGGPLELFF.

The V call is TRBV5-1, the J call TRBJ1-5; D is perhaps TRBD1 (6 bases). From germline, CDR1 is SGHRS and CDR2 YFSETQ. The CDR3 totals 15 residues. The germline V and J ends were trimmed by 4 bases and 3 bases, with 14 bases remaining between them. The CDR3 DNA reads TGCGCCAGCAGCAGAACGGGACAAGACAATCAGCCCCAGCATTTT. Its translation is CASSRTGQDNQPQHF.

V and J are TRBV4-2 and TRBJ2-3; D not certain. The germline gives CDR1 LGHNA, CDR2 YNFKEQ. The CDR3 contains 16 residues. V was shortened by 0 bases and J by 5 bases, with 15 bases between the two germline ends. The CDR3 loop reads CASSQDAVRRIDTQYF. The DNA of the CDR3 is TGTGCCAGCAGCCAAGACGCGGTCCGGCGGATAGATACGCAGTATTTT.

The chain combines TRBV3-1 (or the pseudogene TRBV3-2) with TRBJ1-6; D possibly corresponds to TRBD1 (6 bases). The CDR3 spans 14 residues. CDR1 is LGHDT and CDR2 is YNNKEL in the germline V gene (reference sequence). The V and J ends lost 4 bases and 7 bases respectively, with 11 bases between them. The CDR3 reads CASSPAGGNSPLHF. CDR3 in DNA: TGTGCCAGCAGCCCGGCTGGGGGCAATTCACCCCTCCACTTT.

This chain joins TRBV10-3 and TRBJ1-1; possibly TRBD1 for D (5 bases). Trimming shortened V by 7 bases and J by 0 bases, and 15 bases separated the two germline ends. Germline CDR1 is ENHRY and CDR2 is SYGVKD. This CDR3 has 15 residues. The CDR3 spells CAINPTGLMNTEAFF. DNA for the CDR3: TGTGCCATCAACCCGACGGGACTTATGAACACTGAAGCTTTCTTT.

The chain couples TRBV24-1 to TRBJ2-3; 7 positions agree with TRBD2. Germline V gives CDR1 KGHDR, CDR2 SFDVKD. The CDR3 is made up of 15 amino acids. Trimming took 7 bases from V and 1 from J; bases not matched to a gene: 7. CDR3 nucleotide sequence: TGTGCCACCAGGACAAACGCGGGAGGCACAGATACGCAGTATTTT. Translation: CATRTNAGGTDTQYF.

The gene calls are TRBV18 and TRBJ2-7, with D maybe TRBD1 (5 bases). V was cut by 2 bases and J by 5 bases, with 7 bases left in between. The germline V gene has CDR1 KGHSH and CDR2 LQKENI. CDR3 size: 12 residues. The CDR3 DNA is TGTGCCAGCTCACCAACAGGCCACGAGCAGTACGTC. It codes for CASSPTGHEQYV.

This clone has more than one count but fewer than ten. The chain joins TRBV7-2 to TRBJ2-5, with 12 bases aligning to TRBD2. This CDR3 is built from 15 residues. The germline gives CDR1 SGHTA, CDR2 FQGNSA. V shed 5 bases and J 2 bases; nucleotides not matched to a gene: 3. The CDR3: CASSDGLAGQETQYF. The CDR3 region has the DNA TGTGCCAGCAGCGATGGACTAGCGGGGCAAGAGACCCAGTACTTC.

This chain joins TRBV24-1 and TRBJ1-2; 8 bases match TRBD1. This CDR3 is built from 14 residues. With V trimmed by 3 bases and J by 5 bases, 4 bases remained unmatched. Germline CDR1 is KGHDR and CDR2 is SFDVKD. CDR3 sequence (DNA): TGTGCCACCAGTGATCAGGACAGGGTTTATGGCTACACCTTC. Its translation: CATSDQDRVYGYTF.

This chain links TRBV29-1 with TRBJ2-1; D unclear. CDR1 is SQVTM, CDR2 ANQGSEA, per germline. The CDR3 sequence is 11 residues long. Trimming pared 4 bases from V and 3 bases from J, leaving 4 bases between. The CDR3: CSVANYNEQFF. Written as DNA, the CDR3 is TGCAGCGTTGCAAACTACAATGAGCAGTTCTTC.

This clone was seen a handful of times. The J gene is TRBJ1-5, the V gene TRBV7-9; TRBD1 is a possible D gene (6 bases). V was pared by 4 bases and J by 7 bases, with 11 bases between. The CDR3 has 13 residues. Germline CDR1 and CDR2: SEHNR and FQNEAQ (reference sequence). The CDR3 region has the DNA TGTGCCAGCAGCTCGGGGACAAGGCAGCCCCAGCATTTT. This translates into CASSSGTRQPQHF.

V is TRBV6-5 and J is TRBJ2-7, with D perhaps matching TRBD1 (6 bases). V gave up 5 bases and J gave up 6 bases, with 20 bases separating them. The CDR3 runs to 15 residues. The germline V gene has CDR1 MNHEY and CDR2 SVGAGI. In DNA form, the CDR3 reads TGTGCCAGCAGTCAACGACCAACTCCAGGGGTCGAGCAGTACTTC. It yields the protein CASSQRPTPGVEQYF.

V and J are TRBV2 and TRBJ1-5, with 7 bases matching TRBD1. From germline, CDR1 is SNHLY and CDR2 FYNNEI. V lost 5 bases, J lost 2 bases, and 6 bases stayed unmatched. The CDR3 has 15 amino acids. CDR3 nucleotide sequence: TGTGCCAGCAGTATAGACAGGGTCGGCAATCAGCCCCAGCATTTT. This codes for CASSIDRVGNQPQHF.

V is TRBV2 and J is TRBJ2-1; 8 nucleotides align to TRBD2. Germline CDR1 reads SNHLY; CDR2 reads FYNNEI. The CDR3 totals 15 residues. Trimming cost V 7 bases and J 2 bases; bases outside gene matches: 7. CDR3 in amino acids: CASNPRTSTYNEQFF. DNA of the CDR3: TGTGCCAGCAATCCGCGGACTAGCACCTACAATGAGCAGTTCTTC.